This entry describes one TCR beta chain. What antigen it recognizes has not been identified. No much larger clone is present one base from it, and per-base qualities are unavailable. Taken from cysteine to phenylalanine, the CDR3 has 15 residues. CDR3 DNA is the only sequence kept; it has 45 bases, read in frame from the first base. The trim is 2 bases for V and 2 bases for J, with a gap of 10 bases between the germline ends. CDR1 and CDR2 (KGHSH, LQKENI) derive from the germline V gene. The library was prepared using the immunoSEQ multiplex PCR assay. T cell repertoires were profiled by deep sequencing of rearranged TCR beta loci, alongside multiparametric flow cytometry. TCRdb took over this immuneACCESS table, retaining in-frame rearrangements with V and J assigned. Such tables are incomplete; in checked studies, under half of the missing clones stem from an unresolved V gene, and the remainder is unexplained. This sample has around 19,000 clones in its table, and about 92% of those were observed once. Together, the top ten hold around 1.7% of the sample.

The data belong to a study of lymphopenia after photon versus proton radiotherapy (dated by TCRdb to between 2019 and 2020). Study-level background: In patients with gastrointestinal tumors who developed high-grade lymphopenia, the study compared the immunological effects of photon radiation therapy with those of proton radiation therapy. The 15 to 20 patients in the cohort had gastrointestinal tumors, were treated with either photon or proton therapy, and subsequently developed lymphopenia. The study was designed to characterize how the impact on the immune system differs between the two radiation modalities. The full study reports these points: After the lymphocyte count nadir, repertoires from photon-treated patients showed oligoclonal expansion, particularly of CD8+ Temra cells, and this expansion drove the decline in diversity. During treatment, patients who received photon therapy lost naive T cells and TCR diversity and gained effector/memory populations, whereas patients who received proton therapy remained relatively stable. The survival association was assessed only in patients who died, and the authors presented better survival with proton therapy as a possibility rather than a demonstrated result. Across the cohort, an inverse correlation was found between a larger post-nadir drop in TCR diversity and overall survival time among patients who died.

The source of this sequence is a woman in her thirties or forties with cholangiocarcinoma. In this chain, TRBV18 is recombined with TRBJ1-3; a tentative D match to TRBD1 spans 5 bases. The starting material was peripheral blood, obtained from a patient treated with photon-based radiotherapy. The DNA sequence follows: TGTGCCAGCTCACCAGAGGGGAGACCTGGAAACACCATATATTTT. Translated, it gives CASSPEGRPGNTIYF.